The entry below gives a single T cell receptor (beta chain) sequence along with its context. V was trimmed by 3 bases and J by 8 bases, leaving 8 bases between them. CDR3 size: 12 residues. Looked up from germline, CDR1 is LNHNV and CDR2 is YYDKDF (reference sequence). The sample belongs to a study of blood T cell repertoires in COVID-19. In the study overall: From the United States, Italy and Spain came samples of acute and convalescent COVID-19. The cDNA or gDNA used as material had been derived from T cells, B-cell-depleted T cells, or PBMCs.

Authors' methods: Amplification from reference gene primers served as the basis for estimated nucleated cell counts. Profiling relied on immunoSEQ multiplex PCR, and the TCRdb table lists in-frame clones only, not all of them. V and J calls and clone size come straight from that table; D and trimming were deduced from the DNA. This sample has some 110,000 clones, with over 80% found just once. This clonotype originated in a woman aged 70-85 years with acute or convalescent COVID-19. Source material: peripheral blood. This chain connects TRBV15 to TRBJ2-1, with D tentatively TRBD2 (6 bases). CDR3: CATSRGGDEQFF. The CDR3 nucleotides are TGTGCCACCAGCAGGGGGGGTGATGAGCAGTTCTTC.